Listed here are 9 T cell receptor beta chains from one sample, sequenced in a study of radiation and T cells in renal cell carcinoma. The data were produced by immunoSEQ multiplex PCR, yet TCRdb's version contains in-frame clones alone and is incomplete. The sample shows about 130,000 clones, approximately 80% of them seen only once. The time point: blood 2 weeks post-SBRT. Noted treatment: 15 Gy SBRT to primary tumor, nephrectomy 4 weeks later. The starting material was blood, obtained from a patient whose treatment included radiotherapy and nephrectomy. The source is a woman aged 60-75 years with renal cell carcinoma.

V and J are TRBV2 and TRBJ1-5, with a tentative D call TRBD1 (6 bases). V lost 5 bases and J lost 0, with 11 bases in between. This CDR3 comprises 15 residues. The V gene's germline CDR1 is SNHLY and CDR2 FYNNEI. The CDR3 DNA follows: TGTGCCAGCAGTATGGACAGTAATAGCAATCAGCCCCAGCATTTT. It codes for CASSMDSNSNQPQHF.

V and J are TRBV14 and TRBJ1-1, with D perhaps TRBD1 (5 bases). Germline V lookup: CDR1 SGHDN, CDR2 FVKESK. Trimming stripped 2 bases from V and 6 bases from J, with 13 bases between. The length of the CDR3 is 14 residues. The CDR3 region is CASSQKGEGSEAFF. The CDR3 DNA follows: TGTGCCAGCAGCCAAAAAGGGGAAGGGTCTGAAGCTTTCTTT.

This chain uses TRBV11-2 with TRBJ1-6; tentatively, D is TRBD1 (6 bases). CDR1 SGHAT and CDR2 FQNNGV come from the germline V gene. The CDR3 runs 15 residues. V was trimmed by 7 bases and J by 7 bases, leaving 17 bases between them. Here the CDR3 reads CASTRGTGQNSPLHF. The CDR3 DNA reads TGTGCCAGCACTCGAGGCACAGGGCAGAATTCACCCCTCCACTTT.

The chain links TRBV25-1 to TRBJ2-1, with 8 positions matching TRBD2. The trim removed 5 bases at V and 7 bases at J, leaving 13 bases unmatched. Germline V gene lookup returns CDR1 MGHDK and CDR2 SYGVNS. The CDR3 runs to 16 residues. This CDR3 is CASSRIAGGNRNEQFF. The CDR3 DNA is TGTGCCAGCAGTAGAATCGCGGGAGGCAATAGGAATGAGCAGTTCTTC.

This clone was seen once. The genes are TRBV28 and TRBJ2-7; D is possibly TRBD2 (5 bases). This CDR3 spans 16 amino acids. CDR1 and CDR2 from the germline V gene are MDHEN and SYDVKM. V was clipped by 3 bases and J by 4 bases, with 19 bases between them. CDR3: CASSFGVEAMMYEQYF. The CDR3 DNA reads TGTGCCAGCAGTTTTGGGGTGGAGGCTATGATGTACGAGCAGTACTTC.

V and J are TRBV6-1 and TRBJ2-5; D not resolved. The CDR3 is made up of 14 amino acids. Trimming shortened V by 3 bases and J by 2 bases, and 10 bases separated the two germline ends. Germline V gene lookup returns CDR1 MNHNS and CDR2 SASEGT. The CDR3 loop is CASSEGSLQETQYF. The CDR3 region has the DNA TGTGCCAGCAGTGAGGGCAGTTTACAAGAGACCCAGTACTTC.

This chain connects TRBV4-2 to TRBJ2-5, with 7 nucleotides matching TRBD2. Trimming cost V 8 bases and J 6 bases; bases outside gene matches: 15. Germline values: CDR1 LGHNA, CDR2 YNFKEQ. The CDR3 has 15 residues. The CDR3 region is CASSGGGFDSQTQYF. The CDR3 DNA reads as TGTGCCAGCTCTGGGGGGGGATTCGATTCGCAGACCCAGTACTTC.

CDR3 sequence reads: CASSLVGSGDSYNEQFF. CDR3 nucleotide sequence: TGCGCCAGCAGCTTGGTAGGTAGCGGGGACTCCTACAATGAGCAGTTCTTC. V and J are TRBV5-1 and TRBJ2-1; 8 bases fit TRBD2. CDR3 size: 17 residues. After removal of 0 bases from V and 0 bases from J, the junction contained 5 bases not matched to a gene. Germline CDR1 reads SGHRS; CDR2 reads YFSETQ.

This clone was found once. The chain combines TRBV19 with TRBJ2-3, with no clear D. CDR3 length: 16 residues. Germline V gene sequence: CDR1 LNHDA, CDR2 SQIVND (reference sequence). Trimming stripped 5 bases from V and 2 bases from J, with 17 bases between. This CDR3 is CASSAAPGTFTDTQYF. The CDR3 coding sequence is TGTGCCAGTAGTGCTGCTCCGGGCACCTTCACAGATACGCAGTATTTT.